The 15 T cell receptor beta chains below come from one sample, sequenced in a study of blood T cell repertoires in COVID-19. Sequencing was performed with immunoSEQ multiplex PCR; in TCRdb, only in-frame clones are kept and a portion is missing. Of 150,000 or so clones listed, 80% to 85% are singletons. The source material was PBMCs or T cells enriched from blood (not recorded which). These receptors came from a woman aged 45-59 years who had been exposed to COVID-19.

The chain links TRBV7-2 to TRBJ2-7, with 7 bases aligning to TRBD2. Trimming removed 4 bases from V and 4 bases from J; junction bases left unmatched: 13. CDR1 SGHTA and CDR2 FQGNSA come from the germline V gene. This CDR3 has 16 amino acids. In DNA form, the CDR3 reads TGTGCCAGCAGCTGGGCATTGTCGGGAGGTCGGTACGAGCAGTACTTC. This translates into CASSWALSGGRYEQYF.

The rearrangement joins TRBV25-1 to TRBJ1-1, with 8 bases aligning to TRBD1. CDR1 MGHDK and CDR2 SYGVNS come from the germline V gene. The CDR3 runs 14 residues. J lost 7 bases, V lost 1 base, and 5 bases had no gene match. The CDR3 sequence: CASSEFGQGVEAFF. The CDR3 DNA is TGTGCCAGCAGTGAATTTGGACAGGGCGTTGAAGCTTTCTTT. Full variable domain (outside the CDR3, taken from reference TRBV25-1 and TRBJ1-1): EADIYQTPRYLVIGTGKKITLECSQTMGHDKMYWYQQDPGMELHLIHYSYGVNSTEKGDLSSESTVSRIRTEHFPLTLESARPSHTSQYLCASSEFGQGVEAFFGQGTRLTVV.

The chain employs TRBV5-6 and TRBJ1-3; D is undetermined. CDR1 and CDR2 from the germline V gene are SGHDT and YYEEEE. CDR3 length equals 13 residues. Trimming cost V 4 bases and J 6 bases, with 11 bases left between them. CDR3 DNA sequence: TGTGCCAGCAGCCTAGACTACCCAAACACCATATATTTT. Translating it yields CASSLDYPNTIYF.

This chain connects TRBV23-1 to TRBJ2-7, with 7 bases fitting TRBD2. TRBV23-1 counts as an open reading frame of uncertain function. The CDR3 length is 16 residues. The junction had 11 bases not matched to a gene; V was cut back by 4 bases and J by 2 bases. The CDR3 region is CASSPLRRECTYEQYF. CDR3 coding DNA: TGCGCCAGCAGTCCCCTCCGGCGGGAGTGCACCTACGAGCAGTACTTC.

This chain connects TRBV19 to TRBJ1-5, with D unresolved. The germline gives CDR1 LNHDA, CDR2 SQIVND (reference sequence). The CDR3 has 14 amino acids. Trimming took 3 bases from V and 1 from J, leaving 7 bases between them. Written as DNA, the CDR3 is TGTGCCAGTAGTATCGGGGAGAGCAATCAGCCCCAGCATTTT. This sequence encodes CASSIGESNQPQHF.

This rearrangement joins TRBV3-1 (or the pseudogene TRBV3-2) to TRBJ2-7, with 10 nucleotides matching TRBD2. Germline assignment: CDR1 LGHDT and CDR2 YNNKEL (reference sequence). CDR3 length: 15 amino acids. V was clipped by 3 bases and J by 3 bases; unmatched bases: 5. CDR3 amino acids: CASSHIAGGLYEQYF. The CDR3 DNA reads as TGTGCCAGCAGCCACATAGCGGGAGGACTCTACGAGCAGTACTTC.

The V gene is TRBV6-5, the J gene TRBJ1-5; D call uncertain. Germline V gene sequence: CDR1 MNHEY, CDR2 SVGAGI. The CDR3 consists of 12 residues. Deletions cut 5 bases from V and 8 bases from J, with 10 bases between. The CDR3 sequence: CASSPRGEPQHF. The CDR3 DNA reads TGTGCCAGCAGTCCCCGAGGAGAGCCCCAGCATTTT.

The CDR3, as DNA: TGTGCCAGCAACCGGGCGGGGGGCACAGATACGCAGTATTTT. Translation: CASNRAGGTDTQYF. This chain uses TRBV6-5 with TRBJ2-3; the match to TRBD2 covers 7 bases. J gave up 1 base and V 7 bases, and 5 bases lay outside the gene matches. The CDR3 spans 14 residues. Germline V gives CDR1 MNHEY, CDR2 SVGAGI.

V usage is TRBV27 and J usage is TRBJ1-1; D uncertain. The CDR3 extends over 15 amino acids. Deletions cut 0 bases from V and 3 bases from J, with 11 bases between. Germline lookup yields CDR1 MNHEY and CDR2 SMNVEV (reference sequence). The CDR3 here is CASSLSPTGDTEAFF. CDR3 nucleotide sequence: TGTGCCAGCAGTTTATCCCCAACCGGGGACACTGAAGCTTTCTTT.

The DNA of the CDR3 is TGCGCCAGCAGCCACGAGAAGGGGAAGGTCTACGAGCAGTACTTC. It yields the protein CASSHEKGKVYEQYF. The chain couples TRBV4-1 to TRBJ2-7, with a possible D match to TRBD1 (5 bases). Germline V gene sequence: CDR1 MGHRA, CDR2 YSYEKL. The CDR3 totals 15 residues. V was pared by 3 bases and J by 3 bases, with 15 bases between.

J is TRBJ1-4 and V is TRBV27, with 7 nucleotides matching TRBD1. The V gene's germline CDR1 is MNHEY and CDR2 SMNVEV (reference sequence). The CDR3 spans 14 residues. V lost 6 bases, J lost 8 bases, and 9 bases stayed unmatched. CDR3 residues: CASRLQGSREKLFF. The CDR3 bases are TGTGCCAGCAGATTACAGGGGAGTCGGGAAAAACTGTTTTTT.

The CDR3 region is CASSLGRGDTIYF. As DNA, the CDR3 is TGTGCCAGCAGCTTAGGGAGAGGCGACACCATATATTTT. This chain uses TRBV7-9 with TRBJ1-3, with unresolved D. V lost 1 base to trimming and J lost 8 bases, with 9 bases between them. Germline assignment: CDR1 SEHNR and CDR2 FQNEAQ (reference sequence). The CDR3 has 13 amino acids.

The V and J genes are TRBV6-1 and TRBJ1-3; possibly TRBD1 for D (5 bases). The CDR3 has 16 amino acids. V lost 0 bases, J lost 0 bases, and 9 bases lay in between. Per the germline V gene, CDR1 is MNHNS and CDR2 is SASEGT. The CDR3 sequence is CASSEAGPLSGNTIYF. The CDR3 nucleotides read TGTGCCAGCAGTGAAGCGGGGCCCCTCTCTGGAAACACCATATATTTT.

The chain couples TRBV27 to TRBJ2-7; no reliable D call. V was shortened by 6 bases and J by 6 bases, with 15 bases between the two germline ends. In germline, CDR1 is MNHEY, CDR2 SMNVEV (reference sequence). This CDR3 contains 13 residues. The CDR3 region has the DNA TGTGCCAGCAGCTCAAGCGAGGTCCGCGAGCAGTACTTC. Residues: CASSSSEVREQYF.

CDR3 nucleotides: TGCGCCAGCAGCCCGTGGACAGGGGATCGGGGGAGGACCCCCTACGAGCAGTACTTC. Translation gives CASSPWTGDRGRTPYEQYF. The rearrangement uses TRBV5-1 and TRBJ2-7; 9 positions match TRBD1. With 4 bases clipped from V and 2 bases from J, the junction kept 19 bases outside the gene matches. The length of the CDR3 is 19 residues. The germline gives CDR1 SGHRS, CDR2 YFSETQ. The complete variable domain, with remaining parts taken from reference TRBV5-1 and TRBJ2-7, reads KAGVTQTPRYLIKTRGQQVTLSCSPISGHRSVSWYQQTPGQGLQFLFEYFSETQRNKGNFPGRFSGRQFSNSRSEMNVSTLELGDSALYLCASSPWTGDRGRTPYEQYFGPGTRLTVT.